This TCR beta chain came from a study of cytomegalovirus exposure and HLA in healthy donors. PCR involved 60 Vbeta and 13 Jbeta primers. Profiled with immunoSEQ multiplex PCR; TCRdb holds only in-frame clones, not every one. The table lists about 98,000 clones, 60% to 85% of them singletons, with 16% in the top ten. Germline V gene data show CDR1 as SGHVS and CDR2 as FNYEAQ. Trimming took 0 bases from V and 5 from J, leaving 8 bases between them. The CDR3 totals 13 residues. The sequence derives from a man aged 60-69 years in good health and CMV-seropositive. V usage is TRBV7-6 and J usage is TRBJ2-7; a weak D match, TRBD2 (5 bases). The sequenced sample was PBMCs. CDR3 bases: TGTGCCAGCAGCTTAGCGAGGGAGAACGAGCAGTACTTC. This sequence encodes CASSLARENEQYF.